A single sample gave rise to the 20 T cell receptor beta chains below, sequenced in a study of shared clonotypes between healthy human individuals. Method: immunoSEQ multiplex PCR; TCRdb's copy keeps in-frame clones and lacks some. This table holds about 1,800,000 clones, just under 95% found once. Terminally differentiated effector memory CD45RA+ cells were excluded from the naive CD8 cells, which were CD45RO-negative and positively selected for CCR7. Material for sequencing was naive CD8+ T cells sorted from blood. The receptors originated from a man aged 18 to 30 in good health.

The chain has TRBV27 and TRBJ2-3; D remains unclear. In germline, CDR1 is MNHEY, CDR2 SMNVEV (reference sequence). There are 14 residues in the CDR3. Deletions cut 5 bases from V and 5 bases from J, with 14 bases between. Here the CDR3 DNA reads TGTGCCAGCAGTCCTGATAGCTACAGAGATACGCAGTATTTT. Amino acid sequence: CASSPDSYRDTQYF.

V and J are TRBV14 and TRBJ2-2, with TRBD1 matching 10 bases. Per germline, CDR1 SGHDN and CDR2 FVKESK. V was clipped by 4 bases and J by 6 bases; unmatched bases: 8. The CDR3 length is 16 residues. CDR3 bases: TGTGCCAGCAGCCGACCCGGGACAGGGGCTCCCGGGGAGCTGTTTTTT. Its protein is CASSRPGTGAPGELFF.

The V gene is TRBV4-2, the J gene TRBJ1-1, with a possible D match to TRBD1 (5 bases). Per the germline V gene, CDR1 is LGHNA and CDR2 is YNFKEQ. This CDR3 comprises 14 residues. V lost 3 bases, J lost 4 bases, and 12 bases lay in between. CDR3 sequence reads: CASSQDGGGTEAFF. DNA of the CDR3: TGTGCCAGCAGCCAGGACGGTGGGGGCACTGAAGCTTTCTTT.

The CDR3 loop reads CSVGSSGRYEQYF. CDR3 DNA sequence: TGCAGCGTTGGGAGTAGCGGGAGGTACGAGCAGTACTTC. The chain carries TRBV29-1 and TRBJ2-7, with TRBD2 matching over 10 bases. The CDR3 consists of 13 residues. V shed 4 bases and J 4 bases; nucleotides not matched to a gene: 4. Germline CDR1 SQVTM, CDR2 ANQGSEA.

The chain combines TRBV29-1 with TRBJ1-5, with D perhaps TRBD1 (6 bases). From germline, CDR1 is SQVTM and CDR2 ANQGSEA. The CDR3 totals 13 residues. Trimming took off 5 bases at V and 0 bases at J, with 8 bases between the two ends. The DNA of the CDR3 is TGCAGCGTTAGGGGGTCTAGCAATCAGCCCCAGCATTTT. It encodes CSVRGSSNQPQHF. Looking up the rest from reference TRBV29-1 and TRBJ1-5 gives the full variable domain: SAVISQKPSRDICQRGTSLTIQCQVDSQVTMMFWYRQQPGQSLTLIATANQGSEATYESGFVIDKFPISRPNLTFSTLTVSNMSPEDSSIYLCSVRGSSNQPQHFGDGTRLSIL.

With respect to this clone: This same CDR3 is encoded by further DNA sequences in the sample. The rearrangement joins TRBV4-1 to TRBJ2-7; D unresolved. Trimming shortened V by 1 base and J by 4 bases, and 8 bases separated the two germline ends. Germline V gene lookup returns CDR1 MGHRA and CDR2 YSYEKL. The CDR3 has 13 amino acids. CDR3 sequence reads: CASSQVPSYEQYF. Written as DNA, the CDR3 is TGCGCCAGCAGCCAAGTCCCATCTTACGAGCAGTACTTC.

This clone was recorded only once. The rearrangement joins TRBV10-3 to TRBJ2-5, with 8 nucleotides matching TRBD1. J lost 4 bases, V lost 11 bases, and 9 bases had no gene match. Germline CDR1 ENHRY, CDR2 SYGVKD. CDR3 length equals 13 residues. CDR3 amino acids: CAAGQGGGETQYF. For the CDR3, the DNA is TGTGCCGCAGGACAGGGTGGGGGAGAGACCCAGTACTTC.

V and J are TRBV27 and TRBJ2-7; maybe TRBD1 (6 bases). V shed 0 bases and J shed 0 bases, with 9 bases lying between them. The CDR3 extends over 15 amino acids. Germline assignment: CDR1 MNHEY and CDR2 SMNVEV (reference sequence). In DNA, the CDR3 is TGTGCCAGCAGTTTATCCTTGACAGGCTCCTACGAGCAGTACTTC. It encodes CASSLSLTGSYEQYF.

This chain links TRBV6-5 with TRBJ2-2; D ambiguous. With 6 bases removed from V and 3 bases from J, the gap between germline ends came to 8 bases. Germline V gene lookup returns CDR1 MNHEY and CDR2 SVGAGI. The CDR3 loop spans 13 amino acids. CDR3 bases: TGTGCCAGCAGGGAAGGGTACACCGGGGAGCTGTTTTTT. Translating it yields CASREGYTGELFF.

V and J are TRBV6-6 and TRBJ1-2, with a possible D match to TRBD1 (5 bases). The germline gives CDR1 MNHNY, CDR2 SVGAGI (reference sequence). V was trimmed by 0 bases and J by 0 bases, leaving 8 bases between them. This CDR3 comprises 15 residues. This CDR3 is CASSYSEDTNYGYTF. Written as DNA, the CDR3 is TGTGCCAGCAGTTACTCGGAGGACACTAACTATGGCTACACCTTC.

V usage is TRBV28 and J usage is TRBJ2-5; possibly TRBD2 for D (5 bases). V was trimmed by 5 bases and J by 5 bases, leaving 9 bases between them. Germline CDR1 reads MDHEN; CDR2 reads SYDVKM. CDR3 length: 12 residues. The CDR3: CASSAGWETQYF. Written as DNA, the CDR3 is TGTGCCAGCAGTGCGGGTTGGGAGACCCAGTACTTC.

This clone was seen a single time. The chain couples TRBV9 to TRBJ2-1; D may be TRBD1 (6 bases). Germline V CDR1 and CDR2: SGDLS, YYNGEE. The CDR3 sequence is 13 residues long. The V and J ends lost 2 bases and 5 bases respectively, with 8 bases between them. CDR3 coding DNA: TGTGCCAGCAGCGTTGGGACAAACAATGAGCAGTTCTTC. This translates into CASSVGTNNEQFF.

The genes are TRBV27 and TRBJ1-5, with D hard to call. Germline CDR1 and CDR2: MNHEY and SMNVEV (reference sequence). The CDR3 runs to 14 residues. The ends were cut back, 4 bases at V and 0 bases at J, with 7 bases in the middle. CDR3 bases: TGTGCCAGCAGTTGGCCGGGTAGCAATCAGCCCCAGCATTTT. Residues: CASSWPGSNQPQHF.

For this clone: One end of the junction does not line up with germline, which may come from a read error. The CDR3, as DNA: TGTGCCAGCAGCGTAAATTCGGTCTATGGTTACACCTTC. This translates into CASSVNSVYGYTF. The chain links TRBV28 to TRBJ1-2; D is uncertain. CDR3 length: 13 amino acids. The V gene's germline CDR1 is MDHEN and CDR2 SYDVKM.

J is TRBJ1-6 and V is TRBV7-3; D remains unclear. CDR1 is SGHTA and CDR2 is FQGTGA in the germline V gene. This CDR3 has 13 residues. Trimming pared 2 bases from V and 7 bases from J, leaving 6 bases between. The DNA of the CDR3 is TGTGCCAGCAGCTTAGCCCCCAATTCACCCCTCCACTTT. Its translation is CASSLAPNSPLHF.

The chain links TRBV27 to TRBJ2-1; D call uncertain. Germline assignment: CDR1 MNHEY and CDR2 SMNVEV (reference sequence). The CDR3 is 15 amino acids. V was shortened by 6 bases and J by 4 bases, with 16 bases between the two germline ends. Here the CDR3 reads CASRLIPLRYNEQFF. CDR3 bases: TGTGCCAGCAGACTTATCCCCCTCCGATACAATGAGCAGTTCTTC.

The chain uses TRBV27 and TRBJ2-7; D is unclear. The CDR3 is made up of 15 amino acids. Germline lookup yields CDR1 MNHEY and CDR2 SMNVEV (reference sequence). V was clipped by 4 bases and J by 0 bases, with 13 bases between them. CDR3 DNA sequence: TGTGCCAGCAGTTCGACGCCTTACCCCTCCTACGAGCAGTACTTC. This gives the protein CASSSTPYPSYEQYF.

This rearrangement joins TRBV13 to TRBJ1-1; D is unresolved. Per germline, CDR1 PRHDT and CDR2 FYEKMQ (reference sequence). The CDR3 contains 15 residues. V lost 2 bases and J lost 1, with 11 bases in between. CDR3 nucleotide sequence: TGTGCCAGCAGCTTAAGTGTGTGGGGGAACACTGAAGCTTTCTTT. It is translated as CASSLSVWGNTEAFF.

This sequence joins TRBV9 and TRBJ1-3; 7 bases are a match to TRBD1. The CDR3 consists of 15 residues. V lost 3 bases, J lost 4 bases, and 7 bases stayed unmatched. Looked up from germline, CDR1 is SGDLS and CDR2 is YYNGEE. CDR3 residues: CASSASGGTGNTIYF. CDR3 bases: TGTGCCAGCAGCGCATCAGGGGGGACCGGAAACACCATATATTTT.

The chain employs TRBV27 and TRBJ2-7, with D unclear. V lost 2 bases and J 0 bases, leaving 11 bases between the germline ends. CDR3 size: 15 residues. CDR1 MNHEY and CDR2 SMNVEV come from the germline V gene (reference sequence). Written as DNA, the CDR3 is TGTGCCAGCAGTTTAACGGCAGTTAGCTCCTACGAGCAGTACTTC. This gives the protein CASSLTAVSSYEQYF.